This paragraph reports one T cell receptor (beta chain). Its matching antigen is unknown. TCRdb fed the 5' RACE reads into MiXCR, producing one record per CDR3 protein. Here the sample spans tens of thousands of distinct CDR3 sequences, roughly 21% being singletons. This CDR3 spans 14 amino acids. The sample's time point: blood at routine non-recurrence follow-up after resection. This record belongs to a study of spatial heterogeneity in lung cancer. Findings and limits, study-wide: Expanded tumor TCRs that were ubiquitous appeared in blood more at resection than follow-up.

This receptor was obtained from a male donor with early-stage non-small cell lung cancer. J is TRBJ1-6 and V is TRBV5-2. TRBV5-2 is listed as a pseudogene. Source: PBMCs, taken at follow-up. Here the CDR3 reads CASNGVHGNSPLHF. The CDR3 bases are TGTGCCAGCAACGGAGTCCACGGGAATTCACCCCTCCACTTT.